This T cell receptor beta chain was captured in a study of T-cell reconstitution after alpha-beta-depleted transplantation in children. As it was prepared, the TCRbeta library received unique molecular identifiers. TCRdb called the PCR reads again in MiXCR, with one record for every CDR3 protein. The sample records approximately 79,000 distinct CDR3 sequences, about a sixth being singletons. A remark on this clonotype: The antigen is unknown.

General study points: Reports say that about two months after transplant, the alpha-beta T cells came out of several hundred graft clones that had expanded. T-cell counts and diversity were attributed mostly to newly produced T cells one year after transplant. There were some patients whose high TCRbeta diversity at day 60 came from surviving recipient T cells and thymic progenitors.

The receptor comes from a male patient aged 2 to 9 who had a stem cell transplant for acute lymphoblastic leukemia, so the T cells may come from the graft donor. The source material was PBMCs, mostly from graft donor cells, sampled 360 days after TCRalphabeta/CD19-depleted stem cell transplant.

CDR3 sequence (DNA): TGCGCCAGCAGCGGGGGACAGGGAACTTACGAGCAGTACTTC. The encoded protein is CASSGGQGTYEQYF. The V gene is TRBV5-1, the J gene TRBJ2-7, with TRBD1 matching 9 bases. The CDR3 covers 14 residues. V shed 4 bases, J shed 4 bases, and the junction held 6 bases outside the gene matches. Germline CDR1 is SGHRS and CDR2 is YFSETQ.